A selection of T cell receptor beta chains follows, all from one sample in a study of T-cell memory formation after mild COVID-19. Each CDR3 protein gets one entry after TCRdb re-called the 5' RACE reads with MiXCR. Of a few hundred thousand distinct CDR3 sequences in the sample, 20% to 25% were seen once. Sequencing was done on a sample of PBMCs or a T cell subset sorted from them (not recorded which). The receptors stem from a man between 18 and 35 years old who had mild COVID-19 (a few samples of this study predate the infection). Cell type and time point are not known. Both conserved end residues are part of each CDR3. D genes are given only for firm matches. Only part of the rows carry a size: once, few, many, or a class if the clone is expanded.

CASSLVQPRNIQYF,TGTGCCAGCAGCTTAGTACAGCCGAGAAACATTCAGTACTTC,-,-,TRBV7-2,TRBJ2-4
CASTQPPRNEQFF,TGTGCCAGCACCCAACCCCCACGAAATGAGCAGTTCTTC,-,-,TRBV28,TRBJ2-1
CASSPRDRGTDTQYF,TGTGCCAGCAGTCCGCGGGACAGGGGAACAGATACGCAGTATTTT,many,TRBD1,TRBV6-5,TRBJ2-3
CASSQVQEEVGEQFF,TGCGCCAGCAGCCAAGTTCAGGAAGAGGTCGGTGAGCAGTTCTTC,few,-,TRBV4-3,TRBJ2-1
CSAVPGQPSGKQYF,TGCAGTGCTGTCCCGGGACAGCCGTCCGGGAAGCAGTACTTC,-,TRBD1,TRBV20-1,TRBJ2-7
CASSLLGGSGDEQFF,TGTGCCAGCAGTCTCCTGGGGGGATCAGGTGATGAGCAGTTCTTC,few,-,TRBV7-9,TRBJ2-1
CSVDGGQGRFF,TGCAGCGTTGACGGGGGACAGGGGAGGTTCTTC,-,TRBD1,TRBV29-1,TRBJ2-1
CASSPSGQGLYEQYF,TGTGCCAGCTCCCCGTCGGGACAGGGTCTCTACGAGCAGTACTTC,-,TRBD1,TRBV18,TRBJ2-7
CSVRTSDRQRAEAFF,TGCAGCGTGAGAACGTCGGACAGACAAAGGGCTGAAGCTTTCTTT,-,-,TRBV29-1,TRBJ1-1
CASSLGLSGNEQFF,TGTGCCAGCAGCTTGGGTCTTTCGGGGAATGAGCAGTTCTTC,few,-,TRBV7-3,TRBJ2-1
CASSTNQGGQFF,TGTGCCAGCAGCACAAATCAGGGGGGGCAGTTCTTC,-,-,TRBV11-3,TRBJ2-1
CASSKLGDQPQHF,TGCGCCAGCAGTAAGTTGGGGGATCAGCCCCAGCATTTT,few,-,TRBV4-1,TRBJ1-5
CATSDYRTAYGYTF,TGTGCCACCAGTGATTACCGGACAGCCTATGGCTACACCTTC,-,-,TRBV24-1,TRBJ1-2
CASSQGAGNQPQHF,TGCGCCAGCAGCCAAGGGGCAGGGAATCAGCCCCAGCATTTT,-,-,TRBV4-1,TRBJ1-5
CAISKSTDTQYF,TGTGCCATCAGTAAGTCGACAGATACGCAGTATTTT,-,-,TRBV10-3,TRBJ2-3
CASSYDEREPDTQYF,TGTGCCAGCAGTTACGACGAGCGGGAGCCTGATACGCAGTATTTT,-,TRBD2,TRBV6-2/TRBV6-3,TRBJ2-3
CATRGIGNTEAFF,TGTGCCACCCGAGGGATAGGTAACACTGAAGCTTTCTTT,-,-,TRBV6-5,TRBJ1-1
CSAERQGRYGYTF,TGCAGTGCTGAAAGACAGGGACGCTATGGCTACACCTTC,few,TRBD1,TRBV20-1,TRBJ1-2
CSAVRGVGEKLFF,TGCAGTGCTGTCAGGGGGGTAGGGGAAAAACTGTTTTTT,-,TRBD1,TRBV20-1,TRBJ1-4
CSVWGGQETQYF,TGCAGCGTCTGGGGGGGGCAAGAGACCCAGTACTTC,few,TRBD2,TRBV29-1,TRBJ2-5
CASSSRAWLVRETQYF,TGTGCCAGCAGCTCCCGAGCGTGGCTAGTGAGGGAGACCCAGTACTTC,few,-,TRBV7-8,TRBJ2-5
CASSGDSRNTGELFF,TGTGCCAGCAGCGGGGACAGCCGGAACACCGGGGAGCTGTTTTTT,few,TRBD1,TRBV7-2,TRBJ2-2
CASSPGRTTNEKLFF,TGTGCCAGCAGCCCAGGACGGACAACTAATGAAAAACTGTTTTTT,-,-,TRBV7-9,TRBJ1-4
CASRPWGTGVTEAFF,TGTGCCAGCAGGCCCTGGGGGACAGGGGTTACTGAAGCTTTCTTT,-,TRBD1,TRBV28,TRBJ1-1
CATSAEIGRKSSEQFF,TGTGCCACCAGCGCAGAGATCGGTCGGAAAAGCTCTGAGCAGTTCTTC,few,-,TRBV15,TRBJ2-1
CSVEKAKNIQYF,TGCAGCGTTGAGAAGGCAAAGAACATTCAGTACTTC,-,-,TRBV29-1,TRBJ2-4
CATRPSRGAETGELFF,TGTGCCACCAGGCCCTCGCGGGGGGCAGAAACCGGGGAGCTGTTTTTT,few,-,TRBV21-1,TRBJ2-2
CASSDPGGLRDTQYF,TGTGCCAGCAGCGATCCGGGGGGTCTCAGAGATACGCAGTATTTT,-,TRBD2,TRBV2,TRBJ2-3
CASSTTPYSGANVLTF,TGCGCCAGCAGCACAACTCCCTACTCTGGGGCCAACGTCCTGACTTTC,few,-,TRBV5-1,TRBJ2-6
CASSVVEGGSPLHF,TGTGCCAGCAGCGTAGTGGAGGGTGGATCACCCCTCCACTTT,-,-,TRBV9,TRBJ1-6
CASRLAGGQGKLFF,TGTGCCAGCAGATTAGCGGGGGGCCAGGGAAAACTGTTTTTT,few,-,TRBV28,TRBJ1-4
CASSLGSLPYNEQFF,TGTGCCAGCAGCTTAGGTAGTTTGCCCTACAATGAGCAGTTCTTC,few,-,TRBV7-2,TRBJ2-1
CASSLGPGQGTEKLFF,TGTGCTAGCAGCTTAGGCCCGGGACAGGGAACCGAAAAACTGTTTTTT,-,TRBD1,TRBV7-7,TRBJ1-4
CASSSTGTGGEKLFF,TGCGCCAGCAGCTCCACCGGGACAGGGGGAGAAAAACTGTTTTTT,few,TRBD1,TRBV5-1,TRBJ1-4
CASSSWGSATQYF,TGTGCCAGCAGCTCTTGGGGGAGTGCGACCCAGTACTTC,few,-,TRBV5-4,TRBJ2-5
CASSLRARDTEAFF,TGTGCCAGCAGCTTAAGGGCCCGCGACACTGAAGCTTTCTTT,few,-,TRBV7-9,TRBJ1-1
CASSLLAGAASIQYF,TGTGCCAGCAGCCTTTTAGCGGGGGCCGCGAGCATTCAGTACTTC,few,TRBD2,TRBV14,TRBJ2-4
CASSLGQGSLEAQHF,TGTGCCAGCAGCTTGGGACAGGGGTCTCTCGAGGCCCAGCATTTT,-,TRBD1,TRBV7-8,TRBJ1-5
CSARQGGEGNQPQHF,TGCAGTGCTCGCCAAGGGGGGGAGGGCAATCAGCCCCAGCATTTT,-,-,TRBV20-1,TRBJ1-5
CASSQGGLAGGPAQYF,TGTGCCAGCAGCCAAGGCGGGCTAGCGGGGGGGCCCGCGCAGTATTTT,few,TRBD2,TRBV4-2,TRBJ2-3
CASSPDSGSSSTDTQYF,TGTGCCAGCAGTCCGGACTCTGGGTCGTCTAGCACAGATACGCAGTATTTT,few,-,TRBV28,TRBJ2-3
CASGGTAIRSSYEQYF,TGTGCCAGCGGAGGGACCGCTATAAGGAGCTCCTACGAGCAGTACTTC,-,-,TRBV7-2,TRBJ2-7
CASSLVSLAGTITDTQYF,TGTGCCAGCAGCTTAGTCTCGCTAGCGGGGACTATCACAGATACGCAGTATTTT,-,TRBD2,TRBV7-8,TRBJ2-3
CASRGLTEAFF,TGTGCCAGCAGAGGGTTAACTGAAGCTTTCTTT,-,-,TRBV2,TRBJ1-1
CASSQDVTGTGRSPLHF,TGTGCCAGCAGCCAAGATGTCACCGGGACAGGGCGTTCACCCCTCCACTTT,-,TRBD1,TRBV4-2,TRBJ1-6
CSAQRRSSGNTIYF,TGCAGTGCTCAGAGGCGAAGCTCTGGAAACACCATATATTTT,many,-,TRBV20-1,TRBJ1-3
CASSYSTGNQPQHF,TGTGCCAGCAGTTACTCCACCGGCAATCAGCCCCAGCATTTT,few,-,TRBV6-2/TRBV6-3,TRBJ1-5
CASGYGGTEAFF,TGTGCCAGCGGGTATGGGGGGACTGAAGCTTTCTTT,-,-,TRBV12-3/TRBV12-4,TRBJ1-1
CATSDPAGRVSYNEQFF,TGTGCCACCAGTGACCCGGCCGGGAGAGTCTCCTACAATGAGCAGTTCTTC,-,-,TRBV24-1,TRBJ2-1
CSVEVTQSIGYTF,TGCAGCGTTGAAGTTACCCAATCAATAGGCTACACCTTC,-,-,TRBV29-1,TRBJ1-2
CASKEGGPWYNEQFF,TGTGCCAGCAAAGAGGGGGGCCCGTGGTACAATGAGCAGTTCTTC,-,-,TRBV5-4,TRBJ2-1
CASSAWDRDHYGYTF,TGTGCCAGCAGTGCATGGGACAGGGACCACTATGGCTACACCTTC,few,TRBD1,TRBV25-1,TRBJ1-2
CAWTPWDRGLAGYTF,TGTGCCTGGACGCCGTGGGACAGGGGCCTCGCTGGCTACACCTTC,-,TRBD1,TRBV30,TRBJ1-2